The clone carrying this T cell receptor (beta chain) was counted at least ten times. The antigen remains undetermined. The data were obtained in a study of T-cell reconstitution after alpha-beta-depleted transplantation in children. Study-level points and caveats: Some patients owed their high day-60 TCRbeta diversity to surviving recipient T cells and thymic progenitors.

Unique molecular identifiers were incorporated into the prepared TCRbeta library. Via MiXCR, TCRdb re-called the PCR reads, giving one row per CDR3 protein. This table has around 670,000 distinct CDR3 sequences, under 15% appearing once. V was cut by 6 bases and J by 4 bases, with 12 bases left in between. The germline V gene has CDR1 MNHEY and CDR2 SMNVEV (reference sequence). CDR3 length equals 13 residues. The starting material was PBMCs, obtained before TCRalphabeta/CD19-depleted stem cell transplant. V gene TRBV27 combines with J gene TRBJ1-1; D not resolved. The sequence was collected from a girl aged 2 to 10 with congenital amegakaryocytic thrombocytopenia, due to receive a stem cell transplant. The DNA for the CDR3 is TGTGCCAGCAGCTGGACGAGAGCCACTGAAGCTTTCTTT. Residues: CASSWTRATEAFF.